This T cell receptor beta chain was documented in a study of shared clonotypes between healthy human individuals. This clone showed up just once. Its antigen is unknown. TCRdb's table, derived via immunoSEQ multiplex PCR, lists solely in-frame clones and lacks some. This table holds under 2.5 million clones, about 90% found once. Study-wide points: When compared with the clonotypes that were shared by all four sorted-subset donors, the non-shared clonotypes turned out to have lower generation probabilities.

V lost 0 bases, J lost 9 bases, and 8 bases stayed unmatched. The germline V gene encodes CDR1 MGHRA and CDR2 YSYEKL. The CDR3 consists of 15 residues. This TCR was recovered from a man between 18 and 29 years old in good health. Some clones in this sample may be carry-over from other donors' samples. The genes are TRBV4-1 and TRBJ2-4; the match to TRBD2 covers 7 bases. Sequences were obtained from naive CD4+ T cells from PBMCs. Subset reported: CD45RA+ positively selected. DNA for the CDR3: TGCGCCAGCAGCCAAGATAGTGGGAGGGCGGGCATTCAGTACTTC. This sequence encodes CASSQDSGRAGIQYF.